Shown below are 30 T cell receptor beta chains from a single sample sequenced in a study of control samples from healthy donors and cancer patients (dated by TCRdb to the early 2020s). To prepare the library, the immunoSEQ multiplex PCR assay was applied. Drawn from immuneACCESS, this table holds only the in-frame rearrangements with V and J called that TCRdb kept. Clones are partly lost; checked studies trace under half to an unresolved V gene and leave the rest unexplained. This sample comprises roughly 39,000 clones, 80% to 95% of them detected only once. Approximately 3.9% of the sample comes from the top ten. The sample taken for sequencing was blood. The source is a woman in her forties or fifties in good health.

This chain links TRBV5-8 with TRBJ1-5; D possibly corresponds to TRBD1 (5 bases). In germline, CDR1 is SGHTS, CDR2 YDEGEE. The CDR3 covers 16 residues. Trimming stripped 5 bases from V and 2 bases from J, with 17 bases between. The CDR3 loop reads CASRNRGGVGNQPQHF. The DNA of the CDR3 is TGTGCCAGCAGGAACCGCGGGGGAGTTGGCAATCAGCCCCAGCATTTT.

The chain employs TRBV7-2 and TRBJ2-5, with 12 bases aligning to TRBD2. Germline CDR1 and CDR2: SGHTA and FQGNSA. The CDR3 covers 15 residues. V trimming: 5 bases; J trimming: 5 bases; junction bases outside the gene matches: 6. CDR3 protein: CASSPGLAGQETQYF. Written as DNA, the CDR3 is TGTGCCAGCAGCCCAGGACTAGCGGGGCAGGAGACCCAGTACTTC.

A single count supports this clone. V usage is TRBV6-1 and J usage is TRBJ2-7, with 7 bases aligning to TRBD1. From germline, CDR1 is MNHNS and CDR2 SASEGT. This CDR3 is built from 16 residues. V was clipped by 4 bases and J by 3 bases; unmatched bases: 12. Here the CDR3 DNA reads TGTGCCAGCAGTGGACACAGGGGCGGTCTCTTCTACGAGCAGTACTTC. Amino acids: CASSGHRGGLFYEQYF.

The rearrangement joins TRBV6-5 to TRBJ1-3; 9 nucleotides line up with TRBD1. Unmatched junction bases numbered 3, after V lost 6 bases and J lost 0 bases. This CDR3 comprises 15 residues. Germline CDR1 is MNHEY and CDR2 is SVGAGI. CDR3 nucleotide sequence: TGTGCCAGCAGAACAGGGGGCGGCTCTGGAAACACCATATATTTT. Translated: CASRTGGGSGNTIYF.

The gene calls are TRBV5-1 and TRBJ2-3; either TRBD1 or TRBD2 may fit D (7 bases each). Germline V gene data show CDR1 as SGHRS and CDR2 as YFSETQ. Between the trimmed V and J ends, which lost 4 bases and 2 bases, there was a span of 14 bases. The CDR3 is 15 residues long. The DNA for the CDR3 is TGCGCCAGCAGCGTGACAGGGACTACCACAGATACGCAGTATTTT. This gives the protein CASSVTGTTTDTQYF.

In its sample, this clone was seen once. V and J are TRBV19 and TRBJ2-2, with 9 bases that match TRBD1. Trimming cost V 5 bases and J 6 bases; bases outside gene matches: 7. The V gene's germline CDR1 is LNHDA and CDR2 SQIVND (reference sequence). CDR3 length equals 15 residues. The chain's CDR3 is CASSPGQGYPGELFF. In nucleotides, the CDR3 is TGTGCCAGTAGTCCGGGACAGGGATACCCCGGGGAGCTGTTTTTT.

This chain links TRBV18 with TRBJ1-5; 8 positions match TRBD1. The V segment lost 2 bases and the J segment 1 base; nucleotides outside the gene matches: 1. The CDR3 is 15 amino acids. The germline gives CDR1 KGHSH, CDR2 LQKENI. CDR3 nucleotide sequence: TGTGCCAGCTCACCAACAGGGGGAAGCAATCAGCCCCAGCATTTT. Translation gives CASSPTGGSNQPQHF.

The genes are TRBV2 and TRBJ1-5; D not resolved. In germline, CDR1 is SNHLY, CDR2 FYNNEI. There are 14 residues in the CDR3. With 7 bases removed from V and 3 bases from J, the gap between germline ends came to 13 bases. The CDR3 region is CASTGSEINQPQHF. Written as DNA, the CDR3 is TGTGCCAGCACGGGTTCCGAAATCAATCAGCCCCAGCATTTT.

The rearrangement uses TRBV18 and TRBJ2-7; D is undetermined. V lost 3 bases, J lost 3 bases, and 6 bases lay in between. The CDR3 is 12 amino acids. Germline CDR1 is KGHSH and CDR2 is LQKENI. CDR3 DNA sequence: TGTGCCAGCTCACCCTACAACTACGAGCAGTACTTC. Its translation: CASSPYNYEQYF. The full variable domain, its missing parts supplied by reference TRBV18 and TRBJ2-7, is NAGVMQNPRHLVRRRGQEARLRCSPMKGHSHVYWYRQLPEEGLKFMVYLQKENIIDESGMPKERFSAEFPKEGPSILRIQQVVRGDSAAYFCASSPYNYEQYFGPGTRLTVT.

This chain joins TRBV7-2 and TRBJ2-7; the match to TRBD1 covers 7 bases. This CDR3 is built from 15 residues. The germline V gene encodes CDR1 SGHTA and CDR2 FQGNSA. V was pared by 0 bases and J by 2 bases, with 4 bases of the junction left unmatched. CDR3 sequence: CASSLAPGGAYEQYF. CDR3 DNA: TGTGCCAGCAGCTTAGCGCCAGGGGGTGCCTACGAGCAGTACTTC.

The genes are TRBV6-5 and TRBJ2-4; D is tentatively TRBD1 or TRBD2 (5 bases each). Germline CDR1 is MNHEY and CDR2 is SVGAGI. The germline V and J ends were trimmed by 6 bases and 0 bases, with 9 bases remaining between them. The CDR3 consists of 14 residues. The CDR3 bases are TGTGCCAGCAGCCCCGGGACAGCCAAAAACATTCAGTACTTC. Residues: CASSPGTAKNIQYF.

This chain joins TRBV9 and TRBJ1-2; D is undetermined. Germline-derived CDR1 and CDR2 are SGDLS and YYNGEE. V was clipped by 6 bases and J by 3 bases, with 15 bases between them. The CDR3 totals 14 residues. CDR3 sequence: CASTSATAYYGYTF. CDR3 DNA: TGTGCCAGCACCTCAGCAACAGCCTACTATGGCTACACCTTC.

This chain uses TRBV28 with TRBJ1-2, with a tentative D call TRBD1 (5 bases). The CDR3 contains 14 residues. The germline V gene has CDR1 MDHEN and CDR2 SYDVKM. V shed 2 bases and J shed 6 bases, with 13 bases lying between them. CDR3 nucleotide sequence: TGTGCCAGCAGTTTAATCAGGGTAGACCATGGCTACACCTTC. Amino acid sequence: CASSLIRVDHGYTF.

The chain couples TRBV10-3 to TRBJ2-5; D gene uncertain. V lost 3 bases and J lost 1, with 12 bases in between. This CDR3 is 15 amino acids long. Germline assignment: CDR1 ENHRY and CDR2 SYGVKD. Here the CDR3 DNA reads TGTGCCATCAGTGACAGGAGCTCACTCCAAGAGACCCAGTACTTC. Its translation is CAISDRSSLQETQYF.

The rearrangement joins TRBV6-5 to TRBJ2-6; D is tentatively TRBD1 or TRBD2 (5 bases each). The V gene's germline CDR1 is MNHEY and CDR2 SVGAGI. This CDR3 region has 14 residues. Trimming stripped 6 bases from V and 4 bases from J, with 10 bases between. The CDR3 sequence: CASRSGLGANVLTF. CDR3 nucleotides: TGTGCCAGCAGGTCGGGGCTCGGGGCCAACGTCCTGACTTTC.

This chain uses TRBV15 with TRBJ2-7, with a possible D match to TRBD2 (5 bases). V gave up 5 bases and J gave up 12 bases, with 14 bases separating them. In germline, CDR1 is LNHNV, CDR2 YYDKDF (reference sequence). The CDR3 is 11 amino acids. This CDR3 reads CATSDGILGYF. The CDR3 bases are TGTGCCACCAGCGACGGGATCCTCGGGTACTTC.

V and J are TRBV5-1 and TRBJ2-2; 13 bases are a match to TRBD2. V gave up 4 bases and J gave up 0 bases; unmatched junction bases: 6. CDR1 is SGHRS and CDR2 is YFSETQ in the germline V gene. CDR3 length: 18 residues. The CDR3 loop reads CASSPRTSGGANTGELFF. For the CDR3, the DNA is TGCGCCAGCAGCCCCCGGACTAGCGGGGGAGCGAACACCGGGGAGCTGTTTTTT. Full variable domain (rest looked up from reference TRBV5-1 and TRBJ2-2): KAGVTQTPRYLIKTRGQQVTLSCSPISGHRSVSWYQQTPGQGLQFLFEYFSETQRNKGNFPGRFSGRQFSNSRSEMNVSTLELGDSALYLCASSPRTSGGANTGELFFGEGSRLTVL.

The chain employs TRBV29-1 and TRBJ1-4; D gene unclear. This CDR3 has 14 amino acids. CDR1 is SQVTM and CDR2 is ANQGSEA in the germline V gene. V was cut by 6 bases and J by 0 bases, with 11 bases left in between. The CDR3 here is CSVLKPATNEKLFF. CDR3 in DNA: TGCAGCGTCCTGAAACCTGCAACTAATGAAAAACTGTTTTTT.

J is TRBJ1-2 and V is TRBV5-1; unclear D gene. The V and J ends lost 0 bases and 5 bases respectively, with 8 bases between them. There are 13 residues in the CDR3. From germline, CDR1 is SGHRS and CDR2 YFSETQ. CDR3 DNA sequence: TGCGCCAGCAGCTTGGATGCAAGTTATGGCTACACCTTC. Translated, it gives CASSLDASYGYTF.

This clone has just one count. This chain links TRBV5-1 with TRBJ2-1, with 12 nucleotides matching TRBD2. Per the germline V gene, CDR1 is SGHRS and CDR2 is YFSETQ. V shed 4 bases and J 3 bases; nucleotides not matched to a gene: 11. The CDR3 covers 18 residues. CDR3 nucleotide sequence: TGCGCCAGCAGCCCTAGCGGGGGGGCCTTGAGGGGCTACAATGAGCAGTTCTTC. Protein sequence: CASSPSGGALRGYNEQFF.

The chain employs TRBV7-2 and TRBJ1-5; perhaps TRBD1 as D (5 bases). The V gene's germline CDR1 is SGHTA and CDR2 FQGNSA. V was shortened by 5 bases and J by 8 bases, with 16 bases between the two germline ends. This CDR3 contains 14 residues. In DNA form, the CDR3 reads TGTGCCAGCAGCCGGTCCGGGGGGTCCGAGCCCCAGCATTTT. Protein sequence: CASSRSGGSEPQHF.

The rearrangement uses TRBV6-5 and TRBJ2-1, with D perhaps given as TRBD1 or TRBD2 (5 bases each). The V end was cut by 7 bases, the J end by 4 bases, with 14 bases between. Looked up from germline, CDR1 is MNHEY and CDR2 is SVGAGI. The CDR3 has 14 amino acids. The CDR3 spells CASNEGRRYNEQFF. In nucleotides, the CDR3 is TGTGCCAGCAACGAGGGGCGAAGGTACAATGAGCAGTTCTTC.

The chain uses TRBV6-6 and TRBJ2-7; TRBD2 agrees at 9 bases. The J segment lost 7 bases and the V segment lost 0 bases, leaving 7 bases of the junction unmatched. Per the germline V gene, CDR1 is MNHNY and CDR2 is SVGAGI (reference sequence). This CDR3 has 15 amino acids. In DNA form, the CDR3 reads TGTGCCAGCAGTTACTCCCCCTTGCGGGGGGGGGAGCAGTACTTC. Residues: CASSYSPLRGGEQYF.

V and J are TRBV7-6 and TRBJ2-2, with TRBD2 matching over 14 bases. Losses at the gene ends were 0 bases for V and 1 base for J; bases not matched to a gene: 4. CDR1 and CDR2 from the germline V gene are SGHVS and FNYEAQ. The CDR3 is 19 amino acids. CDR3 in DNA: TGTGCCAGCAGCTTAGCGCAGGGACTAGCGGGGGAGAACACCGGGGAGCTGTTTTTT. This translates into CASSLAQGLAGENTGELFF.

This chain joins TRBV28 and TRBJ2-1, with TRBD2 matching over 10 bases. CDR3 length: 15 residues. The ends lost 5 bases at V and 9 bases at J; junction bases unmatched: 10. CDR1 and CDR2 (germline): MDHEN, SYDVKM. Here the CDR3 DNA reads TGTGCCAGCAGTCCCCCCCAGCGGGGGGGGGTTGAGCAGTTCTTC. It specifies CASSPPQRGGVEQFF.

The chain uses TRBV6-4 and TRBJ2-1, with unresolved D. This CDR3 has 14 amino acids. Germline lookup yields CDR1 MRHNA and CDR2 SNTAGT. The V end lost 0 bases, the J end lost 7 bases, and 10 bases lay between the germline ends. The DNA of the CDR3 is TGTGCCAGCAGTGACTCGAGTATCGGGAATGAGCAGTTCTTC. As protein: CASSDSSIGNEQFF.

The chain carries TRBV19 and TRBJ1-1; 7 bases agree with TRBD1. CDR1 is LNHDA and CDR2 is SQIVND in the germline V gene (reference sequence). CDR3 length: 14 residues. Losses at the gene ends were 5 bases for V and 1 base for J; bases not matched to a gene: 4. CDR3 protein: CASSHRGANTEAFF. CDR3 nucleotides: TGTGCCAGTAGTCACAGGGGCGCGAACACTGAAGCTTTCTTT.

V gene TRBV3-1 (or the pseudogene TRBV3-2) combines with J gene TRBJ1-6, with TRBD1 as a possible D gene (5 bases). This CDR3 contains 14 residues. Germline V gene data show CDR1 as LGHDT and CDR2 as YNNKEL (reference sequence). V shed 11 bases and J shed 7 bases, with 18 bases lying between them. The DNA for the CDR3 is TGTGCCTCTAGCCGGGGACCCCAAAATTCACCCCTCCACTTT. Translating it yields CASSRGPQNSPLHF.

The rearrangement links TRBV28 to TRBJ1-5; 7 nucleotides align to TRBD1. V dropped 6 bases and J dropped 3; count of bases not matched to a gene: 11. In germline, CDR1 is MDHEN, CDR2 SYDVKM. This CDR3 contains 16 residues. CDR3 in amino acids: CASSLPRGTVNQPQHF. CDR3 nucleotides: TGTGCCAGCAGCCTACCCCGAGGGACAGTCAATCAGCCCCAGCATTTT.

The chain recombines TRBV18 with TRBJ1-2; D possibly corresponds to TRBD1 (5 bases). This CDR3 contains 14 residues. V was pared by 1 base and J by 6 bases, with 12 bases between. Germline values: CDR1 KGHSH, CDR2 LQKENI. In nucleotides, the CDR3 is TGTGCCAGCTCACCACGGCAGACAGTCGATGGCTACACCTTC. It codes for CASSPRQTVDGYTF.